The 17 T cell receptor beta chains in this list originate from one sample, sequenced in a study of cytomegalovirus exposure and HLA in healthy donors. With 60 Vbeta and 13 Jbeta primers, the PCR was carried out. TCRdb's copy holds only in-frame clones and misses some; the assay was immunoSEQ multiplex PCR. The repertoire consists of more than 200,000 clones, with 82% occurring once and the leading ten covering roughly 6%. The sequenced material came from PBMCs. The receptors shown here come from a man aged 40-49 years in good health and CMV-seropositive.

This clone has just one count. The V call is TRBV29-1, the J call TRBJ1-5; D perhaps matches TRBD1 (6 bases). V lost 6 bases, J lost 4 bases, and 13 bases lay in between. Germline V gene sequence: CDR1 SQVTM, CDR2 ANQGSEA. CDR3 size: 13 residues. The CDR3 coding sequence is TGCAGCGTCGGGACACATCAAAATCAGCCCCAGCATTTT. Translation gives CSVGTHQNQPQHF. Full variable domain (remainder filled in from reference TRBV29-1 and TRBJ1-5): SAVISQKPSRDICQRGTSLTIQCQVDSQVTMMFWYRQQPGQSLTLIATANQGSEATYESGFVIDKFPISRPNLTFSTLTVSNMSPEDSSIYLCSVGTHQNQPQHFGDGTRLSIL.

The chain combines TRBV5-1 with TRBJ2-3; tentatively, D is TRBD2 (6 bases). In germline, CDR1 is SGHRS, CDR2 YFSETQ. Trimming took 3 bases from V and 1 from J, leaving 15 bases between them. The CDR3 sequence is 16 residues long. CDR3 region: CASSWGPGGGTDTQYF. CDR3 coding DNA: TGCGCCAGCAGCTGGGGACCCGGGGGAGGCACAGATACGCAGTATTTT.

J is TRBJ2-7 and V is TRBV7-9, with 10 positions matching TRBD1. Per germline, CDR1 SEHNR and CDR2 FQNEAQ (reference sequence). The CDR3 extends over 15 amino acids. The CDR3 loop is CSSSPGTGDLYEQYV. CDR3 bases: TGTTCCAGCAGCCCCGGGACAGGGGACCTTTACGAGCAGTACGTC.

The genes are TRBV27 and TRBJ2-1, with 11 bases fitting TRBD1. There are 15 residues in the CDR3. CDR1 MNHEY and CDR2 SMNVEV come from the germline V gene (reference sequence). V shed 5 bases and J 7 bases; nucleotides not matched to a gene: 7. CDR3 sequence: CASSKGQGAVNEQFF. The DNA for the CDR3 is TGTGCCAGCAGTAAAGGACAGGGGGCGGTGAATGAGCAGTTCTTC.

V usage is TRBV5-1 and J usage is TRBJ1-1, with TRBD1 matching over 7 bases. Trimming removed 3 bases from V and 1 base from J; junction bases left unmatched: 6. This CDR3 comprises 15 residues. Germline-derived CDR1 and CDR2 are SGHRS and YFSETQ. DNA of the CDR3: TGCGCCAGCAGCTCGAGGAGGGACAGGAACACTGAAGCTTTCTTT. Its protein product is CASSSRRDRNTEAFF.

The chain employs TRBV5-6 and TRBJ1-1; 7 bases are shared with TRBD1. This CDR3 comprises 16 residues. Germline-derived CDR1 and CDR2 are SGHDT and YYEEEE. With V trimmed by 1 base and J by 5 bases, 11 bases remained unmatched. In DNA, the CDR3 is TGTGCCAGCAGCTTGTTCGGGCAGGGGGGAAGGACTGAAGCTTTCTTT. Protein sequence: CASSLFGQGGRTEAFF. The entire variable domain, with the rest obtained from reference TRBV5-6 and TRBJ1-1, is as follows: DAGVTQSPTHLIKTRGQQVTLRCSPKSGHDTVSWYQQALGQGPQFIFQYYEEEERQRGNFPDRFSGHQFPNYSSELNVNALLLGDSALYLCASSLFGQGGRTEAFFGQGTRLTVV.

The chain joins TRBV7-9 to TRBJ1-2, with TRBD1 as a possible D gene (5 bases). This CDR3 is 11 amino acids long. Trimming pared 3 bases from V and 10 bases from J, leaving 9 bases between. Germline CDR1 and CDR2: SEHNR and FQNEAQ (reference sequence). In nucleotides, the CDR3 is TGTGCCAGCAGCTTGCGGGGGGACTACACCTTC. This gives the protein CASSLRGDYTF.

The chain links TRBV27 to TRBJ2-6; tentatively, D is TRBD1 (5 bases). Germline CDR1 is MNHEY and CDR2 is SMNVEV (reference sequence). V lost 5 bases, J lost 1 base, and 12 bases lay in between. The CDR3 spans 16 residues. The CDR3 bases are TGTGCCAGCAGTACATCGCAGGGTTCTGGGGCCAACGTCCTGACTTTC. The encoded protein is CASSTSQGSGANVLTF.

The chain joins TRBV7-3 to TRBJ2-1, with TRBD1 identical over 8 bases. Trimming took 3 bases from V and 12 from J; bases not matched to a gene: 1. The CDR3 runs 11 residues. CDR1 SGHTA and CDR2 FQGTGA come from the germline V gene. CDR3 sequence (DNA): TGTGCCAGCAGCTTGGGGACAGGGCAGTTCTTC. Amino acids: CASSLGTGQFF.

The J gene is TRBJ2-7, the V gene TRBV10-3; D might be TRBD2 (5 bases). The V gene's germline CDR1 is ENHRY and CDR2 SYGVKD. V gave up 2 bases and J gave up 10 bases, with 15 bases separating them. CDR3 size: 13 residues. CDR3 coding DNA: TGTGCCATCAGTGAGGTCGAGCGGAAGCTTCAGTACGTC. Translated: CAISEVERKLQYV.

This chain connects TRBV2 to TRBJ2-5; tentative D call: TRBD1 (5 bases). CDR1 and CDR2 (germline): SNHLY, FYNNEI. V lost 5 bases and J lost 0, with 7 bases in between. The CDR3 extends over 13 amino acids. The CDR3 spells CASSKDNQETQYF. For the CDR3, the DNA is TGTGCCAGCAGTAAGGACAACCAAGAGACCCAGTACTTC.

This chain links TRBV9 with TRBJ2-7, with a possible D match to TRBD1 (5 bases). This CDR3 comprises 15 residues. Germline V gives CDR1 SGDLS, CDR2 YYNGEE. Trimming took off 1 base at V and 4 bases at J, with 15 bases between the two ends. The CDR3 protein is CASSVSQGDLYEQYF. The DNA of the CDR3 is TGTGCCAGCAGCGTATCGCAGGGCGATCTATACGAGCAGTACTTC.

This rearrangement joins TRBV5-6 to TRBJ2-1, with TRBD1 matching 9 bases. Per germline, CDR1 SGHDT and CDR2 YYEEEE. V lost 4 bases and J lost 6; bases outside the gene matches: 14. The CDR3 sequence is 17 residues long. CDR3 DNA: TGTGCCAGCAGCGCAACGACAGGGGGTAGACTGGGCAATGAGCAGTTCTTC. Encoded protein: CASSATTGGRLGNEQFF.

This clone has just one count. The chain is built from TRBV27 and TRBJ1-1, with no clear D. Germline V gene lookup returns CDR1 MNHEY and CDR2 SMNVEV (reference sequence). This CDR3 is 13 amino acids long. Trimming removed 5 bases at V and 1 base at J, with 8 bases between. CDR3 amino acids: CASSPRENTEAFF. The CDR3 DNA reads as TGTGCCAGCAGTCCCCGGGAGAACACTGAAGCTTTCTTT.

V usage is TRBV11-2 and J usage is TRBJ2-5; TRBD2 matches 14 bases. Germline V CDR1 and CDR2: SGHAT, FQNNGV. J gave up 5 bases and V 5 bases, and 13 bases lay outside the gene matches. This CDR3 has 18 residues. CDR3: CASSAPLGLAGGRETQYF. The CDR3 coding sequence is TGTGCCAGCAGCGCACCGCTAGGACTAGCGGGAGGACGGGAGACCCAGTACTTC.

In its sample, this clone was seen a few times. The rearrangement joins TRBV6-6 to TRBJ2-3; TRBD1 matches at 9 bases. The V segment lost 5 bases and the J segment 3 bases; nucleotides outside the gene matches: 3. Germline loops: CDR1 MNHNY, CDR2 SVGAGI (reference sequence). CDR3 length: 14 amino acids. Here the CDR3 reads CASSLTGGTDTQYF. The CDR3 DNA reads as TGTGCCAGCAGTCTGACAGGGGGGACAGATACGCAGTATTTT.

The chain uses TRBV27 and TRBJ2-2, with 7 bases identical to TRBD2. The J segment lost 4 bases and the V segment lost 0 bases, leaving 2 bases of the junction unmatched. The CDR3 sequence is 15 residues long. Germline lookup yields CDR1 MNHEY and CDR2 SMNVEV (reference sequence). The CDR3 protein is CASSLSGGRTGELFF. The DNA for the CDR3 is TGTGCCAGCAGTTTATCGGGAGGGCGCACCGGGGAGCTGTTTTTT.